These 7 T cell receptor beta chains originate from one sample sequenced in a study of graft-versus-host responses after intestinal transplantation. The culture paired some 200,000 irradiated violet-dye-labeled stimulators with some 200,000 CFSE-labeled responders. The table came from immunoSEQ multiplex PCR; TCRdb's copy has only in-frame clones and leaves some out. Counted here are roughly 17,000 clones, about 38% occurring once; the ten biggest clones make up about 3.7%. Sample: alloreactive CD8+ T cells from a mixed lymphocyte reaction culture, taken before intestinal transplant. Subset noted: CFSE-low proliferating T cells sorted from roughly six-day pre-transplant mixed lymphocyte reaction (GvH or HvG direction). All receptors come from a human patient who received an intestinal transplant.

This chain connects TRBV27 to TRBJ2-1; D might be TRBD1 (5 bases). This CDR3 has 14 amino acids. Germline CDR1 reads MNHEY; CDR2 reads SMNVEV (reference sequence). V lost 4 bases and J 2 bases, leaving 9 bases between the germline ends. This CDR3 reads CASSWGRAYNEQFF. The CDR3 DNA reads TGTGCCAGCAGTTGGGGCCGAGCCTACAATGAGCAGTTCTTC.

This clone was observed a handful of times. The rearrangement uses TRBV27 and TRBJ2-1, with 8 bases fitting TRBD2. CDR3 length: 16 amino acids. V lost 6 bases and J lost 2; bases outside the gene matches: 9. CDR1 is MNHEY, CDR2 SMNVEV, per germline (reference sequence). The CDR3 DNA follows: TGTGCCAGCAGCTTAATAGCGGGGCCGCCCTACAATGAGCAGTTCTTC. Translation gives CASSLIAGPPYNEQFF.

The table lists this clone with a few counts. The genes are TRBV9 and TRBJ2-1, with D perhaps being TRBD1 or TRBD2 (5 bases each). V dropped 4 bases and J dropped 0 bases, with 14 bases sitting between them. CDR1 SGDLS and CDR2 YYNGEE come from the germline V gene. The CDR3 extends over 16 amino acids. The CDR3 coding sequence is TGTGCCAGCAGCCCCCAGGGACGCGGCTCCTACAATGAGCAGTTCTTC. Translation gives CASSPQGRGSYNEQFF.

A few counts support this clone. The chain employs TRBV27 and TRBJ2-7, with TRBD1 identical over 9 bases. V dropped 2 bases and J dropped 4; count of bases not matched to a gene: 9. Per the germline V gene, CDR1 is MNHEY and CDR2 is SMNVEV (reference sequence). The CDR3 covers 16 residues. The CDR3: CASSLGPGTGTYEQYF. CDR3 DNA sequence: TGTGCCAGCAGTTTAGGCCCCGGGACAGGGACTTACGAGCAGTACTTC.

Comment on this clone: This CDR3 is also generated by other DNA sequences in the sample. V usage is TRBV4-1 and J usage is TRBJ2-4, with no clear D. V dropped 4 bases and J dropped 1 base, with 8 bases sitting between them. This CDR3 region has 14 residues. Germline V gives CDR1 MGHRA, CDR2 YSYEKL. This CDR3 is CASSPQLAKNIQYF. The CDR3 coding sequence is TGCGCCAGCAGCCCCCAGTTGGCCAAAAACATTCAGTACTTC.

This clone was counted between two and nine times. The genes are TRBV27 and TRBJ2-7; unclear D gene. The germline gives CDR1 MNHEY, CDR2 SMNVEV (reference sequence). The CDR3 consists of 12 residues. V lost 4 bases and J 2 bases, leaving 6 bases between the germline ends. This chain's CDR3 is CASSSSAYEQYF. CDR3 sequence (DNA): TGTGCCAGCAGTTCGTCAGCCTACGAGCAGTACTTC.

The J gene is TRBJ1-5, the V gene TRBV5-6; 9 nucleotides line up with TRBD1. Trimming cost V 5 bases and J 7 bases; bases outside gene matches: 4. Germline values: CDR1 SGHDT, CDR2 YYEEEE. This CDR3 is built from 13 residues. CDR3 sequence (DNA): TGTGCCAGCAGTGAGACAGGGGGGCAGCCCCAGCATTTT. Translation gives CASSETGGQPQHF.